Listed here are 17 T cell receptor beta chains from one sample, sequenced in a study of control samples from healthy donors and cancer patients. Clones were read by immunoSEQ multiplex PCR, and TCRdb kept only the in-frame ones, dropping some. The sample yields about 31,000 clones, roughly 95% seen once. Sequenced input: blood. The source is a man aged 60 to 75 in good health.

This chain joins TRBV4-1 and TRBJ2-2, with TRBD2 identical over 7 bases. V trimming: 0 bases; J trimming: 4 bases; junction bases outside the gene matches: 2. The CDR3 has 15 amino acids. Per the germline V gene, CDR1 is MGHRA and CDR2 is YSYEKL. CDR3: CASSQEGGGTGELFF. CDR3 nucleotides: TGCGCCAGCAGCCAAGAGGGCGGGGGCACCGGGGAGCTGTTTTTT.

The V call is TRBV7-8, the J call TRBJ1-1; the D gene is possibly TRBD1 (5 bases). The CDR3 is made up of 11 amino acids. Trimming shortened V by 8 bases and J by 3 bases, and 7 bases separated the two germline ends. The germline gives CDR1 SGHVS, CDR2 FQNEAQ. The CDR3 DNA reads TGTGCCAGCCGGGGGGACACTGAAGCTTTCTTT. It encodes CASRGDTEAFF.

This rearrangement joins TRBV30 to TRBJ2-6, with 10 bases aligning to TRBD1. Per the germline V gene, CDR1 is GTSNPN and CDR2 is SVGIG (reference sequence). Unmatched junction bases numbered 5, after V lost 8 bases and J lost 1 base. CDR3 length: 15 amino acids. The CDR3 sequence is CALDRGGSGANVLTF. DNA of the CDR3: TGTGCCCTGGACAGGGGGGGGTCTGGGGCCAACGTCCTGACTTTC.

The DNA of the CDR3 is TGTGCCAGCAGTTACCCGGACGGGGAGACTAGCGGGGGGCCCACAGATACGCAGTATTTT. This gives the protein CASSYPDGETSGGPTDTQYF. The J gene is TRBJ2-3, the V gene TRBV27, with TRBD2 matching 13 bases. In germline, CDR1 is MNHEY, CDR2 SMNVEV (reference sequence). CDR3 length: 20 amino acids. V dropped 4 bases and J dropped 2; count of bases not matched to a gene: 15.

The chain carries TRBV6-6 and TRBJ2-1; possible D gene TRBD2, 5 bases. The germline V and J ends were trimmed by 2 bases and 6 bases, with 8 bases remaining between them. CDR1 and CDR2 from the germline V gene are MNHNY and SVGAGI (reference sequence). CDR3 length equals 13 residues. Written as DNA, the CDR3 is TGTGCCAGCAGTTACCTACTAGTCAATGAGCAGTTCTTC. Its translation is CASSYLLVNEQFF.

The V and J genes are TRBV29-1 and TRBJ1-5; no definite D call. Germline-derived CDR1 and CDR2 are SQVTM and ANQGSEA. Trimming shortened V by 4 bases and J by 3 bases, and 10 bases separated the two germline ends. The CDR3 contains 13 residues. The CDR3 region has the DNA TGCAGCGTTGCCCCGGACCCCAATCAGCCCCAGCATTTT. Amino acid sequence: CSVAPDPNQPQHF.

The chain joins TRBV7-2 to TRBJ2-1; 7 nucleotides agree with TRBD2. Germline V lookup: CDR1 SGHTA, CDR2 FQGNSA. The V and J ends lost 5 bases and 7 bases, in that order; junction bases with no gene match: 14. The CDR3 loop spans 16 amino acids. DNA of the CDR3: TGTGCCAGCAGCCCGAGGCCCGGGGGGATGGGTAATGAGCAGTTCTTC. Protein product: CASSPRPGGMGNEQFF.

Regarding this clone: Other DNA variants within this sample encode the same CDR3. This chain joins TRBV28 and TRBJ1-2; 7 bases match TRBD1. Trimming took 6 bases from V and 4 from J; bases not matched to a gene: 5. Looked up from germline, CDR1 is MDHEN and CDR2 is SYDVKM. This CDR3 comprises 13 residues. The CDR3 DNA sequence: TGTGCCAGCAGCACTACAGGGGTCTATGGCTACACCTTC. Amino acid sequence: CASSTTGVYGYTF.

The chain has TRBV6-2 or TRBV6-3 and TRBJ1-1; tentatively, D is TRBD1 (6 bases). V shed 2 bases and J shed 1 base, with 11 bases lying between them. Per germline, CDR1 MNHEY and CDR2 SVGEGT. The CDR3 totals 15 residues. The CDR3 DNA follows: TGTGCCAGCAGTTACCCCGGACAGACGAACACTGAAGCTTTCTTT. Translating gives CASSYPGQTNTEAFF.

The V and J genes are TRBV2 and TRBJ2-7, with a tentative D call TRBD1 (6 bases). The CDR3 extends over 14 amino acids. V dropped 8 bases and J dropped 10 bases, with 24 bases sitting between them. Germline loops: CDR1 SNHLY, CDR2 FYNNEI. The CDR3 nucleotides are TGTGCCAGCGCAGGGGATAAAACCCTTACGAGACAGTACTTC. Its translation: CASAGDKTLTRQYF.

The chain is built from TRBV12-5 and TRBJ1-1; no reliable D call. The germline CDR1 and CDR2 sequences are LGHNT and FRNRAP. This CDR3 spans 12 amino acids. The ends were cut back, 1 base at V and 4 bases at J, with 4 bases in the middle. The chain's CDR3 is CASGLAFTEAFF. Here the CDR3 DNA reads TGTGCTAGTGGTTTGGCCTTCACTGAAGCTTTCTTT.

This clone appeared once. The chain joins TRBV7-6 to TRBJ2-1; the D gene is possibly TRBD1 (6 bases). This CDR3 has 15 residues. The V gene's germline CDR1 is SGHVS and CDR2 FNYEAQ. The V and J ends lost 7 bases and 5 bases respectively, with 18 bases between them. The CDR3 here is CASTLGQMLNNEQFF. The CDR3, as DNA: TGTGCCAGCACCCTAGGACAGATGCTAAACAATGAGCAGTTCTTC.

The chain is built from TRBV30 and TRBJ2-7, with TRBD2 as a possible D gene (7 bases). The CDR3 length is 14 residues. The ends were cut back, 5 bases at V and 6 bases at J, with 20 bases in the middle. Germline-derived CDR1 and CDR2 are GTSNPN and SVGIG (reference sequence). CDR3 sequence reads: CAWGQAGALLEQYF. The CDR3 DNA follows: TGTGCCTGGGGTCAGGCGGGGGCGCTTCTCGAGCAGTACTTC.

The chain links TRBV28 to TRBJ1-1; D gene ambiguous. Trimming left V 7 bases short and J 0 bases short, with 9 bases between. The CDR3 contains 13 residues. Germline CDR1 MDHEN, CDR2 SYDVKM. The CDR3 bases are TGTGCCAGCAAAAGTGGAGTGAACACTGAAGCTTTCTTT. Its protein product is CASKSGVNTEAFF.

The chain links TRBV6-5 to TRBJ1-5; no reliable D call. The germline V gene encodes CDR1 MNHEY and CDR2 SVGAGI. This CDR3 has 15 amino acids. V gave up 3 bases and J gave up 0 bases, with 9 bases separating them. CDR3: CASSYRADSNQPQHF. The DNA for the CDR3 is TGTGCCAGCAGTTATAGGGCAGATAGCAATCAGCCCCAGCATTTT.

The chain is built from TRBV6-1 and TRBJ2-3; D possibly corresponds to TRBD2 (6 bases). Trimming took off 1 base at V and 1 base at J, with 12 bases between the two ends. In germline, CDR1 is MNHNS, CDR2 SASEGT. This CDR3 region has 16 residues. The CDR3 here is CASSEVPGGRTDTQYF. The CDR3 DNA reads as TGTGCCAGCAGTGAAGTTCCTGGAGGGCGCACAGATACGCAGTATTTT.

The V call is TRBV7-9, the J call TRBJ2-5; 9 bases align to TRBD2. Germline V gives CDR1 SEHNR, CDR2 FQNEAQ (reference sequence). The CDR3 runs to 14 residues. V shed 5 bases and J 5 bases; nucleotides not matched to a gene: 6. As DNA, the CDR3 is TGTGCCAGCAGCACCAGCGGGGGGAAGGAGACCCAGTACTTC. Protein: CASSTSGGKETQYF. Combining the CDR3 with reference TRBV7-9 and TRBJ2-5 gives the whole variable domain DTGVSQNPRHKITKRGQNVTFRCDPISEHNRLYWYRQTLGQGPEFLTYFQNEAQLEKSRLLSDRFSAERPKGSFSTLEIQRTEQGDSAMYLCASSTSGGKETQYFGPGTRLLVL.